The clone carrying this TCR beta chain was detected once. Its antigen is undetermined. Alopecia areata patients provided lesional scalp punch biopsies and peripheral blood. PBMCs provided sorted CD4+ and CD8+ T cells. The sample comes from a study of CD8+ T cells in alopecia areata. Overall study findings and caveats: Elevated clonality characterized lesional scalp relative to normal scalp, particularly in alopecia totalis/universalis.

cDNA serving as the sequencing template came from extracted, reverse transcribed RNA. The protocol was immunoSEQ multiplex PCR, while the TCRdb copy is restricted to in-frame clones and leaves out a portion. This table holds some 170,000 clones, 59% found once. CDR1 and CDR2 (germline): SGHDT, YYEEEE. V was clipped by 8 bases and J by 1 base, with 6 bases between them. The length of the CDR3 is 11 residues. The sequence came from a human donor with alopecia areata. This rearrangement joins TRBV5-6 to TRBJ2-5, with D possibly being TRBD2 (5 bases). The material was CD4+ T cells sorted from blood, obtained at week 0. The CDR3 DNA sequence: TGTGCCAGTGCGGGCCAAGAGACCCAGTACTTC. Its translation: CASAGQETQYF. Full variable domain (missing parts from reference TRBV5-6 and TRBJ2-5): DAGVTQSPTHLIKTRGQQVTLRCSPKSGHDTVSWYQQALGQGPQFIFQYYEEEERQRGNFPDRFSGHQFPNYSSELNVNALLLGDSALYLCASAGQETQYFGPGTRLLVL.